This T cell receptor (beta chain) was observed in a study of identical twins. Study conclusions and caveats: Whereas memory repertoires showed no such difference, abundant cord blood beta clonotypes carried fewer insertions.

Notes on this clonotype: The antigen is undetermined.

This CDR3 is 16 amino acids long. Germline values: CDR1 KGHDR, CDR2 SFDVKD. V shed 4 bases, J shed 9 bases, and the junction held 14 bases outside the gene matches. MiXCR, run by TCRdb on the 5' RACE reads, gives a single entry per CDR3 protein. This sample carries 400,000 to 650,000 distinct CDR3 sequences, around 20% of them seen once, and the ten largest clones take roughly 0.9%. These same records also appear under a second study, on T cells expressing NK-cell markers. As that study records: Sorted CD3+CD56-NKG2C+, CD3+CD56+NKG2C+ and CD3+CD56+NKG2C- T cells supplied the TCR beta repertoires. HCMV seropositivity characterized seven of the eight sequenced donors, and seronegativity one.

The rearrangement links TRBV24-1 to TRBJ2-1, with TRBD2 matching over 7 bases. This clonotype was obtained from a woman aged 18-35 years in good health. The sample comprised CD4+ T cells sorted from blood. CDR3 region: CATSDRLAAPGSEQFF. The DNA of the CDR3 is TGTGCCACCAGTGACCGCCTAGCGGCCCCTGGGAGTGAGCAGTTCTTC.